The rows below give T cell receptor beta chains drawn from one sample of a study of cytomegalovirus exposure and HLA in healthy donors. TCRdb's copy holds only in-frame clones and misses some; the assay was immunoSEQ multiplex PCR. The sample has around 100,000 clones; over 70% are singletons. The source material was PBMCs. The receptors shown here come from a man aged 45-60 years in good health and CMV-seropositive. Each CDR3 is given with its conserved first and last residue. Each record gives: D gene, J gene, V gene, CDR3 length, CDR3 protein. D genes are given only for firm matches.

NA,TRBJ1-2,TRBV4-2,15,CASSQGLGDFYGYTF
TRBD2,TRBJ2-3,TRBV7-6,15,CASSDSGVGRNTQYF
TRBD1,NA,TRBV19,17,CASSSRPGTGGFYEQYF
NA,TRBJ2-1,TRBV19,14,CASKNRGGNNEQFF
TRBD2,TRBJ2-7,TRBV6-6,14,CASSPQTSVREQYF
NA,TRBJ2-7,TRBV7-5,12,CVRSLIAHEQYF
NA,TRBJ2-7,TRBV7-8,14,CASSPGWGPYEQYF
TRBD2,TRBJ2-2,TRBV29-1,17,CSVGTPGLAGATGELFF
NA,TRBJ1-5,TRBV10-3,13,CATQTDLNQPQHF
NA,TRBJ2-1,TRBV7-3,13,CASSPSSYNEQFF
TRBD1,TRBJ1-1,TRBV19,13,CASTTQGPAEAFF
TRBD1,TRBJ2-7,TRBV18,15,CASSPKTGIVYEQYF
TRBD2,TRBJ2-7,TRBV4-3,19,CASSQDPGLRPRGVYEQYF
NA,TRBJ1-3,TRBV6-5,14,CASSMDFKRNTIYF
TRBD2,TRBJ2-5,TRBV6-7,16,CASSYGLAGGEETQYF
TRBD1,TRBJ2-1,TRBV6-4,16,CASSEVETGSYNEQFF
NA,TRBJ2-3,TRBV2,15,CASSVPQGRVLAQYF
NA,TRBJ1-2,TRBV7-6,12,CASSTTDSGYTF
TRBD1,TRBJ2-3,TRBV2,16,CASSLTGGGGTDTQYF
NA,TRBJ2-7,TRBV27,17,CASSPRTGQADSYEQYF
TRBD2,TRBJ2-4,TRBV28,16,CASSLLTSGIENIQYF
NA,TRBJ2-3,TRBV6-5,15,CASSLAGEPTDTQYF
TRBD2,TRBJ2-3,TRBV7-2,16,CASTYPLAGVSDTQYF
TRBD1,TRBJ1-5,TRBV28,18,CASSLGTGGGLSNQPQHF
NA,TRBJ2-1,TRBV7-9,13,CASSLAPPGVEFF
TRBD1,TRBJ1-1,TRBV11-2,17,CASSLGDRGFRNTEAFF
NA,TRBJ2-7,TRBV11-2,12,CASSQQERGQYF
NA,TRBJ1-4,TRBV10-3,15,CAISESGSTNEKLFF
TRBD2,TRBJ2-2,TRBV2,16,CASRPGTSGNTGELFF